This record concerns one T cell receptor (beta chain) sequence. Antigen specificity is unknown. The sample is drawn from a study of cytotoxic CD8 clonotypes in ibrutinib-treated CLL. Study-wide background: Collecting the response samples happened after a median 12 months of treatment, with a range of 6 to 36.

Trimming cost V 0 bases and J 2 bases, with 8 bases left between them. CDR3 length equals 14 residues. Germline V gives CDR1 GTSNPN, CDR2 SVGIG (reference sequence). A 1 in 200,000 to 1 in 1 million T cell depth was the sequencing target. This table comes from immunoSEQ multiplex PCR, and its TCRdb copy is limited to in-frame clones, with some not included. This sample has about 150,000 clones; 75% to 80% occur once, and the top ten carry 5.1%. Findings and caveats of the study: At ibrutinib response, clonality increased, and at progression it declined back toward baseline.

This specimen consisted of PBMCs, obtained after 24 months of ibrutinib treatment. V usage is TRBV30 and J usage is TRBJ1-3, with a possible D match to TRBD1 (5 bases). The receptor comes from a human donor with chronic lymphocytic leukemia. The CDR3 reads CAWSVRGAGNTIYF. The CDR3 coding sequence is TGTGCCTGGAGTGTAAGGGGCGCTGGAAACACCATATATTTT.